The 15 T cell receptor beta chains presented below share a single source sample, sequenced in a study of OX40 agonist ivuxolimab in advanced cancers. The protocol was immunoSEQ multiplex PCR, while the TCRdb copy is restricted to in-frame clones and leaves out a portion. The sample contains approximately 90,000 clones, 70% to 90% of which appear only once. The material was CD4+ or CD8+ T cells sorted from blood, obtained in a trial of the OX40 agonist ivuxolimab. The origin of the receptors is an adult with an advanced solid tumor such as melanoma, head and neck, liver or kidney cancer.

CDR3 in amino acids: CASSLSSGGETQYF. CDR3 sequence (DNA): TGCGCCAGCAGCTTGTCATCCGGGGGGGAGACCCAGTACTTC. J is TRBJ2-5 and V is TRBV5-1; TRBD2 matches at 7 bases. Looked up from germline, CDR1 is SGHRS and CDR2 is YFSETQ. This CDR3 region has 14 residues. V shed 1 base, J shed 5 bases, and the junction held 5 bases outside the gene matches.

This chain joins TRBV5-5 and TRBJ1-5; tentatively, D is TRBD1 (5 bases). V lost 0 bases to trimming and J lost 0 bases, with 7 bases between them. CDR3 size: 15 residues. From germline, CDR1 is SGHKS and CDR2 YYEKEE (reference sequence). Here the CDR3 reads CASSLGQSSNQPQHF. CDR3 coding DNA: TGTGCCAGCAGCTTGGGACAGTCTAGCAATCAGCCCCAGCATTTT.

The V and J genes are TRBV18 and TRBJ2-2; 8 bases are a match to TRBD1. CDR3 length equals 16 residues. The V gene's germline CDR1 is KGHSH and CDR2 LQKENI. The J segment lost 8 bases and the V segment lost 6 bases, leaving 14 bases of the junction unmatched. CDR3 sequence: CASSQIRGQGDGELFF. CDR3 DNA sequence: TGTGCCAGCTCCCAGATCCGTGGACAGGGTGATGGGGAGCTGTTTTTT.

J is TRBJ1-2 and V is TRBV2, with TRBD1 matching 10 bases. The CDR3 is 14 residues long. J gave up 6 bases and V 7 bases, and 8 bases lay outside the gene matches. CDR1 is SNHLY and CDR2 is FYNNEI in the germline V gene. CDR3 loop: CASILTGGANGYTF. Written as DNA, the CDR3 is TGTGCCAGCATCCTGACAGGGGGCGCAAATGGCTACACCTTC.

The CDR3 region is CATSRDRGTNEKLFF. For the CDR3, the DNA is TGTGCCACCAGCAGAGATCGAGGAACTAATGAAAAACTGTTTTTT. The J gene is TRBJ1-4, the V gene TRBV15; D is ambiguous. The V and J ends lost 0 bases and 1 base respectively, with 6 bases between them. CDR1 is LNHNV, CDR2 YYDKDF, per germline (reference sequence). This CDR3 is 15 amino acids long.

In this sample, this clone turned up a few times. In the same sample, other DNA sequences code for this CDR3. V is TRBV7-2 and J is TRBJ2-5; 10 nucleotides match TRBD2. With V trimmed by 2 bases and J by 5 bases, 5 bases remained unmatched. The CDR3 is 15 amino acids. Germline V gene sequence: CDR1 SGHTA, CDR2 FQGNSA. CDR3: CASSLLAGVRETQYF. The DNA for the CDR3 is TGTGCCAGCAGCTTACTAGCGGGGGTGAGGGAGACCCAGTACTTC.

The chain has TRBV9 and TRBJ1-5; a possible D gene is TRBD1 (5 bases). CDR3 length: 14 amino acids. Trimming stripped 3 bases from V and 2 bases from J, with 9 bases between. Per the germline V gene, CDR1 is SGDLS and CDR2 is YYNGEE. This CDR3 reads CASSGGRGNQPQHF. The CDR3 DNA is TGTGCCAGCAGCGGGGGCCGGGGCAATCAGCCCCAGCATTTT.

CDR3 in amino acids: CAWRSPLGGRTEAFF. In DNA form, the CDR3 reads TGTGCCTGGAGATCTCCCTTGGGGGGACGGACTGAAGCTTTCTTT. V and J are TRBV30 and TRBJ1-1; possibly TRBD1 for D (5 bases). Trimming left V 3 bases short and J 5 bases short, with 19 bases between. The CDR3 length is 15 residues. Germline V gives CDR1 GTSNPN, CDR2 SVGIG (reference sequence).

The rearrangement uses TRBV5-1 and TRBJ1-2, with 7 bases fitting TRBD1. V lost 2 bases, J lost 4 bases, and 8 bases stayed unmatched. This CDR3 is built from 15 residues. The germline V gene encodes CDR1 SGHRS and CDR2 YFSETQ. The CDR3 spells CASSLPSQGSYGYTF. CDR3 DNA sequence: TGCGCCAGCAGCTTACCTTCACAGGGGTCCTATGGCTACACCTTC.

This clone appeared once. The V call is TRBV18, the J call TRBJ2-1; D is ambiguous. The ends were cut back, 3 bases at V and 6 bases at J, with 15 bases in the middle. The CDR3 sequence is 15 residues long. Germline assignment: CDR1 KGHSH and CDR2 LQKENI. As DNA, the CDR3 is TGTGCCAGCTCACCCTCGGAAGCCAAGGGCAATGAGCAGTTCTTC. It codes for CASSPSEAKGNEQFF.

The chain recombines TRBV6-5 with TRBJ1-5; no reliable D call. Trimming left V 5 bases short and J 7 bases short, with 15 bases between. There are 14 residues in the CDR3. Germline V gene data show CDR1 as MNHEY and CDR2 as SVGAGI. CDR3 in DNA: TGTGCCAGCAGTCCGTACGGAGGTCAGCAGCCCCAGCATTTT. Translating it yields CASSPYGGQQPQHF.

V and J are TRBV19 and TRBJ2-1; 7 nucleotides align to TRBD1. The CDR3 is 13 residues long. Germline CDR1 and CDR2: LNHDA and SQIVND (reference sequence). V dropped 3 bases and J dropped 5; count of bases not matched to a gene: 1. The CDR3 sequence: CASSIGTDNEQFF. In DNA, the CDR3 is TGTGCCAGTAGTATCGGGACAGACAATGAGCAGTTCTTC. The full variable domain, in which reference TRBV19 and TRBJ2-1 provide the parts outside the CDR3, is DGGITQSPKYLFRKEGQNVTLSCEQNLNHDAMYWYRQDPGQGLRLIYYSQIVNDFQKGDIAEGYSVSREKKESFPLTVTSAQKNPTAFYLCASSIGTDNEQFFGPGTRLTVL.

The CDR3 region is CASSVEDNYGYTF. The CDR3 nucleotides read TGTGCCAGCAGCGTAGAGGACAACTATGGCTACACCTTC. The chain employs TRBV9 and TRBJ1-2; D gene unclear. The CDR3 is 13 amino acids. V lost 0 bases and J 2 bases, leaving 5 bases between the germline ends. Germline V CDR1 and CDR2: SGDLS, YYNGEE.

This rearrangement joins TRBV4-2 to TRBJ2-5; possible D gene TRBD2, 5 bases. The CDR3 is 16 residues long. Germline V gives CDR1 LGHNA, CDR2 YNFKEQ. The V gene lost 0 bases and the J gene lost 2 bases, with 13 bases spanning the gap. The CDR3 coding sequence is TGTGCCAGCAGCCAAGAAGGATCGACTACACAAGAGACCCAGTACTTC. Translating gives CASSQEGSTTQETQYF.

The chain couples TRBV5-6 to TRBJ2-2; D possibly uses TRBD1 or TRBD2 (5 bases each). Trimming removed 2 bases from V and 3 bases from J, with 11 bases in between. Looked up from germline, CDR1 is SGHDT and CDR2 is YYEEEE. This CDR3 region has 15 residues. The CDR3 bases are TGTGCCAGCAGCTTCGGGGCGATGGACACCGGGGAGCTGTTTTTT. This gives the protein CASSFGAMDTGELFF.